This TCR beta chain was found in a study of PD-L1 blockade in urothelial cancer (dated by TCRdb to the late 2010s). Looking at the study overall: All patients started therapy in the mid-2010s and received atezolizumab 1,200 mg intravenously every 3 weeks. About 90% of the roughly 29 patients were identified as males with urothelial cancer of bladder origin, and a prior smoking history was reported by 18 of 29 patients. Patients had an ECOG performance status of 0 or 1 and had received between 0 and 3 prior chemotherapy regimens. Blood samples were analyzed at two time points: 3 weeks after treatment start (second dose) and 6 weeks after treatment start. Blood samples yielded a median of around 150,000 T cells and tens of thousands of unique TCRs, with median clonality approximately 0.08. Somatic, immune and clinical correlates of response to PD-L1 blockade with atezolizumab in urothelial cancer were the focus of an exploratory multi-omic analysis. Pretreatment tumor samples and matched peripheral blood, collected serially before and after atezolizumab treatment, underwent TCR sequencing. Durable clinical benefit meant progression-free survival longer than 6 months, and TCR features were also tested against progression-free and overall survival. In the same patients, pretreatment tumors underwent whole exome sequencing and RNA sequencing in addition to TCR sequencing. Durable clinical benefit was achieved by nine patients and was not achieved by 20 patients. Approximately 30 patients had pretreatment blood TCR-seq, roughly 24 had at least one posttreatment blood collection, and roughly 24 had tumor TCR-seq. General study outcomes and caveats: Because the sample size was small (n ≈ 27) and many of the analyses were exploratory, the results are meant to be hypothesis-generating. A pretreatment peripheral blood TCR clonality below the median was linked to improved progression-free and overall survival. At 3 weeks after the start of treatment, tumor-associated TCR clones in peripheral blood had expanded more in patients with durable benefit (n of about 20, p = 0.022).

The time point label of this sample denotes: pretreatment peripheral blood. A total of around 30 patients with locally advanced or metastatic urothelial carcinoma, treated at Memorial Sloan Kettering on a trial protocol, made up the cohort. Peripheral blood mononuclear cells were collected pretreatment and during treatment, with between 1 and 8 total time points per patient. The Qiagen DNeasy Blood extraction kit was used to purify genomic DNA from total PBMCs and tumor samples. PBMCs were collected pretreatment and during treatment, and were isolated and stored as previously described. Synthetic TCR analog templates were spiked into each PCR so that absolute template abundance could be estimated from read counts. Using the immunoSEQ assay, TCRbeta CDR3 regions were amplified from genomic DNA with bias-controlled V and J gene primers. Sequencing of rearranged TCRbeta segments was performed at approximately 20X coverage. On the study's bioinformatics: Sequencing errors were corrected by clustering, and CDR3s were annotated against IMGT so that V, D and J genes could be assigned. Downstream analyses used only productive TCRbeta rearrangements, leaving out any out-of-frame or stop-codon sequences. Clonality was computed as one minus Shannon entropy normalized by the log of the number of unique productive sequences. Fisher's exact test with Benjamini-Hochberg correction, using a cutoff of adjusted p below 0.01, was how clones that differed between time points or between blood and tumor were identified. Not all clones reach the TCRdb copy of this immuneACCESS table, which keeps in-frame sequences only. Checked studies attribute under half of the gap to unresolved V genes and leave the rest unexplained. The V and J calls and clone size come from that table; D and trimming were worked out from the DNA. The sample contains more than 55,000 clones, roughly 79% of them found a single time. The biggest ten clones account for 4.5% to 6% of the sample.

As regards this clone: It has no known antigen specificity. Base qualities are not recorded, but no much larger clone differs from it by a single base.

The CDR3 spans 14 residues, from the cysteine through the phenylalanine. CDR3 DNA is the only sequence kept; it has 42 bases, read in frame from the first base. Ends trimmed: V by 6 bases, J by 8 bases; bases unmatched to a gene: 11. As encoded in the germline V gene, CDR1 is MNHEY while CDR2 is SVGAGI. The chain is assembled from TRBV6-5 and TRBJ1-2; 8 central nucleotides agree with TRBD1. The sequence was obtained from a man aged 70-80 years with urothelial cancer. The material was PBMCs, obtained around atezolizumab (anti-PD-L1) treatment. The nucleotides read TGTGCCAGCAGAGCCGGGACAGGCCGGGAGGGCTACACCTTC. This sequence encodes CASRAGTGREGYTF.